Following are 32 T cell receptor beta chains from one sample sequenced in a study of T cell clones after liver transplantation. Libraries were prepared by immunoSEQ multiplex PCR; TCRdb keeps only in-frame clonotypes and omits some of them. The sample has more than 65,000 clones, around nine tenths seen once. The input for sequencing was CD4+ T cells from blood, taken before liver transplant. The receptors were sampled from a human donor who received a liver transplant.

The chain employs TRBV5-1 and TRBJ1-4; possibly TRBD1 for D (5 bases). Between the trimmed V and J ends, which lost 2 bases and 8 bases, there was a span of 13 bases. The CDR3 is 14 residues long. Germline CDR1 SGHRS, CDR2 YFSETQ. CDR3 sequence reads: CASSLGGAGEKLFF. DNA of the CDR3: TGCGCCAGCAGCTTAGGCGGGGCGGGAGAAAAACTGTTTTTT.

The CDR3 loop reads CASSSREGYGYTF. The CDR3 coding sequence is TGCGCCAGCAGCTCCAGGGAAGGCTATGGCTACACCTTC. The chain links TRBV5-1 to TRBJ1-2, with a possible D match to TRBD1 (5 bases). Trimming cost V 3 bases and J 4 bases, with 10 bases left between them. The germline V gene has CDR1 SGHRS and CDR2 YFSETQ. The CDR3 is 13 residues long.

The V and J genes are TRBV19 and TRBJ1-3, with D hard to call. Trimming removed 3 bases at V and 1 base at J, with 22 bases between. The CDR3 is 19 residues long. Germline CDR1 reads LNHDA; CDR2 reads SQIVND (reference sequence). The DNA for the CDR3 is TGTGCCAGTAGTATTCATTCGTCGATAGGCTCGTCTTCTGGAAACACCATATATTTT. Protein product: CASSIHSSIGSSSGNTIYF. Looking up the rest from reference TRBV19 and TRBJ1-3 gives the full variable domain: DGGITQSPKYLFRKEGQNVTLSCEQNLNHDAMYWYRQDPGQGLRLIYYSQIVNDFQKGDIAEGYSVSREKKESFPLTVTSAQKNPTAFYLCASSIHSSIGSSSGNTIYFGEGSWLTVV.

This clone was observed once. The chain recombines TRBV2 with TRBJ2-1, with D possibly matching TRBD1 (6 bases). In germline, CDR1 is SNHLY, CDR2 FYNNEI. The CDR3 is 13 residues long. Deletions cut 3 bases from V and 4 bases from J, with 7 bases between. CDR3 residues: CASSERGYNEQFF. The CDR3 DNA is TGTGCCAGCAGTGAGAGGGGGTACAATGAGCAGTTCTTC.

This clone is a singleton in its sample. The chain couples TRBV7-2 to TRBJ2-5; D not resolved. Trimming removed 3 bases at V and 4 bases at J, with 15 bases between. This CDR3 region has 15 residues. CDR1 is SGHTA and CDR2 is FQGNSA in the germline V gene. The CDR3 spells CASSLDWRGPETQYF. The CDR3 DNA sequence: TGTGCCAGCAGCTTGGATTGGAGAGGACCAGAGACCCAGTACTTC.

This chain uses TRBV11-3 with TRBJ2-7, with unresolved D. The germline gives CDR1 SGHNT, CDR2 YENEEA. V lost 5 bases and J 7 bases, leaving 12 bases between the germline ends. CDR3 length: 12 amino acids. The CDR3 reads CASSPGRAEQYF. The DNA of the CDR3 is TGTGCCAGCAGCCCCGGCCGGGCGGAGCAGTACTTC.

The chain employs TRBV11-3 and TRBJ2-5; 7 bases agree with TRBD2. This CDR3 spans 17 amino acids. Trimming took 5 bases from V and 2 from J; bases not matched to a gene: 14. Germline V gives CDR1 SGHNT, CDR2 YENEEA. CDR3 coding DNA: TGTGCCAGCAGCCCAACCGGGCTAGCGGCCCCTCAAGAGACCCAGTACTTC. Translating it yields CASSPTGLAAPQETQYF.

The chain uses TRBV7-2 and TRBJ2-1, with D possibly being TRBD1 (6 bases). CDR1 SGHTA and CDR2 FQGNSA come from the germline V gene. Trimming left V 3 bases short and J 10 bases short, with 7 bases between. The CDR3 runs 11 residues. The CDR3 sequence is CASSFGGEQFF. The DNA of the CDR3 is TGTGCCAGCAGCTTTGGGGGCGAGCAGTTCTTC.

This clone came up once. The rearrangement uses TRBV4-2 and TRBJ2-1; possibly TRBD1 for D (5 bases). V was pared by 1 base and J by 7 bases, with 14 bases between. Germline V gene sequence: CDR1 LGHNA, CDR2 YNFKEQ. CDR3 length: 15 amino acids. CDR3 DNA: TGTGCCAGCAGCCAAGTTGGCACAGGTGGGAATGAGCAGTTCTTC. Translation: CASSQVGTGGNEQFF.

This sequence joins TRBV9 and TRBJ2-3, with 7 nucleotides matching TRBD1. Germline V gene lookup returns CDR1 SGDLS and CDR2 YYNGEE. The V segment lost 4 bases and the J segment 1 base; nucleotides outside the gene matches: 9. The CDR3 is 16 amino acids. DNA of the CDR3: TGTGCCAGCAGCCCGAGGGGTGACAGGGGCACAGATACGCAGTATTTT. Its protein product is CASSPRGDRGTDTQYF. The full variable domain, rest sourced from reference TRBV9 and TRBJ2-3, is DSGVTQTPKHLITATGQRVTLRCSPRSGDLSVYWYQQSLDQGLQFLIQYYNGEERAKGNILERFSAQQFPDLHSELNLSSLELGDSALYFCASSPRGDRGTDTQYFGPGTRLTVL.

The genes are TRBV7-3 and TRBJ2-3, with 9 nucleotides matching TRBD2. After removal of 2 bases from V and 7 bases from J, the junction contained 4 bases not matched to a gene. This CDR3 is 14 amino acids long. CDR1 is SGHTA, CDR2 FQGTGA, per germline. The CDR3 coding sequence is TGTGCCAGCAGCTTAGCGGGAGGGCCGTATACGCAGTATTTT. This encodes CASSLAGGPYTQYF.

The CDR3, as DNA: TGTGCCAGCAGCTTATTTCCGGGAGTCACAGATACGCAGTATTTT. Its translation: CASSLFPGVTDTQYF. The chain links TRBV7-3 to TRBJ2-3, with D tentatively TRBD2 (6 bases). V lost 2 bases and J 2 bases, leaving 11 bases between the germline ends. The CDR3 sequence is 15 residues long. Germline-derived CDR1 and CDR2 are SGHTA and FQGTGA.

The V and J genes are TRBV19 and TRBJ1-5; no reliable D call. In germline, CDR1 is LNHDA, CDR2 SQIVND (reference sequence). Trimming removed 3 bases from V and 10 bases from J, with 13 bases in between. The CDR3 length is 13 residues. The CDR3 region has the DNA TGTGCCAGTAGTATCCCCAGCGGTCGACCCCAGCATTTT. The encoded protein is CASSIPSGRPQHF.

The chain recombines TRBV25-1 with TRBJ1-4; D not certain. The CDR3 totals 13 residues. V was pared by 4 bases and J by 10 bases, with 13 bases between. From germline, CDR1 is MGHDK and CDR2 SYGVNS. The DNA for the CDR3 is TGTGCCAGCAGTGGCCCGGAGCGGGGAAAACTGTTTTTT. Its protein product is CASSGPERGKLFF. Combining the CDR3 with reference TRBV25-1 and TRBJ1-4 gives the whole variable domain EADIYQTPRYLVIGTGKKITLECSQTMGHDKMYWYQQDPGMELHLIHYSYGVNSTEKGDLSSESTVSRIRTEHFPLTLESARPSHTSQYLCASSGPERGKLFFGSGTQLSVL.

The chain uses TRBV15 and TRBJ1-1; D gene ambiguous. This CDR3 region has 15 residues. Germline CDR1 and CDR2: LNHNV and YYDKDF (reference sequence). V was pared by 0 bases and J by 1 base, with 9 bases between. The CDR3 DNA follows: TGTGCCACCAGCAGAGATGGTTTCGGGAACACTGAAGCTTTCTTT. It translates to CATSRDGFGNTEAFF.

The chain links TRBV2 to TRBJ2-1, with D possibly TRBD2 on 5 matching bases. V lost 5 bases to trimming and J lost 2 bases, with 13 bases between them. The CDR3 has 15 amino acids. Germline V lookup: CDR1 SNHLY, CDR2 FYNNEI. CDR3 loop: CASSLGRGTYNEQFF. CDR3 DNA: TGTGCCAGCAGTCTAGGTAGAGGGACCTACAATGAGCAGTTCTTC.

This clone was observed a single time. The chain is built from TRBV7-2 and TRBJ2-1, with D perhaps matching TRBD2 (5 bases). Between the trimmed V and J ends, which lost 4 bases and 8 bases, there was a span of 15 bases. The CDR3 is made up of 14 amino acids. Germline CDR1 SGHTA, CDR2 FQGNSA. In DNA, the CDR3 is TGTGCCAGCAGCTCTCGACTATCGTCCTATGAGCAGTTCTTC. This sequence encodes CASSSRLSSYEQFF.

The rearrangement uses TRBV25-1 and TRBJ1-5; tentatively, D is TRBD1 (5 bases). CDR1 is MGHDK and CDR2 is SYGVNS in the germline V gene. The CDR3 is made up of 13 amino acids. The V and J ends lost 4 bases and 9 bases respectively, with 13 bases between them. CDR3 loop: CASSAGFGTPQHF. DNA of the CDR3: TGTGCCAGCAGTGCGGGCTTTGGGACGCCCCAGCATTTT.

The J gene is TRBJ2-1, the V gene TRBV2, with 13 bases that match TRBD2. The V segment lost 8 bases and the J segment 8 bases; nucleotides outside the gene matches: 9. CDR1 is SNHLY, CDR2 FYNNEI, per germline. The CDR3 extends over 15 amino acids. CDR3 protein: CASGTSGNESDEQFF. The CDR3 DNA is TGTGCCAGCGGGACTAGCGGGAACGAGTCGGATGAGCAGTTCTTC.

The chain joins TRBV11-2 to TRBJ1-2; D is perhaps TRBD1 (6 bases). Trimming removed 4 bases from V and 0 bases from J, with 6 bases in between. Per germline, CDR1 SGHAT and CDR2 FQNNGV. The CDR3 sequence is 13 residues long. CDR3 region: CASSWDTNYGYTF. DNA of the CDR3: TGTGCCAGCAGCTGGGACACTAACTATGGCTACACCTTC.

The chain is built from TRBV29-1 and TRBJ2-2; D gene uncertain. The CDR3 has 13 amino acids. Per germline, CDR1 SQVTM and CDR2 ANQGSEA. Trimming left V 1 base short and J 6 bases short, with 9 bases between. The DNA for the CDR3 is TGCAGCGTTGAAGGGCCCCGGCCCGGGGAGCTGTTTTTT. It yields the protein CSVEGPRPGELFF.

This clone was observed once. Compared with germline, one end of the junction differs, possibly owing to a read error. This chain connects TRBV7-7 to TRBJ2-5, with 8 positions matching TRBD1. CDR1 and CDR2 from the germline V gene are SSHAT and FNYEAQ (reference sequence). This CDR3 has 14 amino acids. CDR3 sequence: CASSSDRGSETQYF. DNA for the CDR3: TGTGCTAGCAGTTCCGACAGGGGCTCAGAGACCCAGTACTTC.

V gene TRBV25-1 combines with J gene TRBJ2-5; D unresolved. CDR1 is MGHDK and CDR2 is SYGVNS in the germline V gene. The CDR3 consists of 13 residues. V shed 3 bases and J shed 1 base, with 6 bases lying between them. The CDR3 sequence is CASSDWGQETQYF. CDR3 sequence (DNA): TGTGCCAGCAGTGACTGGGGCCAAGAGACCCAGTACTTC.

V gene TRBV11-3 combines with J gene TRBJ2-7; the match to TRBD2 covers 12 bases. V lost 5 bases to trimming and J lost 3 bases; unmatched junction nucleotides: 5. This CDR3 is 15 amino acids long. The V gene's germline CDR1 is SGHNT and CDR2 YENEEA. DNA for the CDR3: TGTGCCAGCAGCAACGGACTAGCGGGATTCTACGAGCAGTACTTC. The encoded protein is CASSNGLAGFYEQYF.

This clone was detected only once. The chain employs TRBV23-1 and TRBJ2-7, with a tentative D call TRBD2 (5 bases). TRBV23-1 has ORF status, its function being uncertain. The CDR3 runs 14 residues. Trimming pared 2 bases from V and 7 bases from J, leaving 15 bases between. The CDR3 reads CASSQHETRGEQYF. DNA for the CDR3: TGCGCCAGCAGTCAACATGAGACCCGGGGAGAGCAGTACTTC.

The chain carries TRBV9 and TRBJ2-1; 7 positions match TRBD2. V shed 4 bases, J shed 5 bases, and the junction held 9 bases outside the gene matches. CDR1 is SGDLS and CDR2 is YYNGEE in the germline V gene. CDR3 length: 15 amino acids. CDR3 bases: TGTGCCAGCAGCCCCCGTGGGAGGGCTGACAATGAGCAGTTCTTC. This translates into CASSPRGRADNEQFF. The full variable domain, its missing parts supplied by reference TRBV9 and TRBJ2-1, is DSGVTQTPKHLITATGQRVTLRCSPRSGDLSVYWYQQSLDQGLQFLIQYYNGEERAKGNILERFSAQQFPDLHSELNLSSLELGDSALYFCASSPRGRADNEQFFGPGTRLTVL.

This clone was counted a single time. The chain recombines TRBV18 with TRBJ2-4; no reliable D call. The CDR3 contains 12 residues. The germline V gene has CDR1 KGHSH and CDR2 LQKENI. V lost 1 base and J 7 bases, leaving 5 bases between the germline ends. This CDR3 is CASSPRENIQYF. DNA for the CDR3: TGTGCCAGCTCACCACGAGAGAACATTCAGTACTTC.

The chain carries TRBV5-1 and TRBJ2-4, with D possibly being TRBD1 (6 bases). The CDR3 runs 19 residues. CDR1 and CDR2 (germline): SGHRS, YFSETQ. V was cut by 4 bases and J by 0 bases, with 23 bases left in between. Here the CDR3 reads CASSNRQEDPILAKNIQYF. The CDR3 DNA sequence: TGCGCCAGCAGCAACCGACAGGAGGATCCGATTCTAGCCAAAAACATTCAGTACTTC.

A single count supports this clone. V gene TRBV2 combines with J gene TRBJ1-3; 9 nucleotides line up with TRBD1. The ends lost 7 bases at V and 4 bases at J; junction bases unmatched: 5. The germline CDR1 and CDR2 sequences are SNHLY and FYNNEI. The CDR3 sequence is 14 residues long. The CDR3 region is CASKPTGGGNTIYF. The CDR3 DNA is TGTGCCAGCAAACCGACAGGGGGAGGAAACACCATATATTTT.

In nucleotides, the CDR3 is TGTGCCAGCAGCCAAATCGGGTGGGCGGAGCAGTACTTC. Translated, it gives CASSQIGWAEQYF. This sequence joins TRBV4-2 and TRBJ2-7, with unresolved D. The CDR3 runs 13 residues. The germline V gene encodes CDR1 LGHNA and CDR2 YNFKEQ. Trimming left V 2 bases short and J 7 bases short, with 12 bases between.

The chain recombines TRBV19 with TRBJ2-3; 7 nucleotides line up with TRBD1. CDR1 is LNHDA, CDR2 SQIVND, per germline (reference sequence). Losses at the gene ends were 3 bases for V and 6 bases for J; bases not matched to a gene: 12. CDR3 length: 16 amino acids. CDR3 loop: CASSMQGQGVSDTQYF. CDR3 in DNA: TGTGCCAGTAGTATGCAGGGCCAGGGGGTAAGCGATACGCAGTATTTT.

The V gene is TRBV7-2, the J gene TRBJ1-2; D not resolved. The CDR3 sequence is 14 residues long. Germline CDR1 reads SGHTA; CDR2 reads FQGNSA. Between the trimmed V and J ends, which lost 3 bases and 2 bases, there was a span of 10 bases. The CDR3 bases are TGTGCCAGCAGCTTGGCCGTAGGAAACTATGGCTACACCTTC. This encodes CASSLAVGNYGYTF.